Below, 20 T cell receptor beta chains from the same sample are listed, as sequenced in a study of T-cell memory formation after mild COVID-19. One entry per CDR3 protein, called by TCRdb with MiXCR from the 5' RACE reads. This sample carries a few hundred thousand distinct CDR3 sequences, around a sixth of them seen once, and the ten largest clones take about a fifth. Sample: PBMCs or a T cell subset sorted from them (not recorded which). The receptor set was obtained from a man aged 18 to 35 who had mild COVID-19 (a few samples of this study predate the infection). Cell type and time point are not known.

The chain has TRBV6-5 and TRBJ1-2; the D is unclear. This CDR3 region has 13 residues. Deletions cut 4 bases from V and 4 bases from J, with 10 bases between. Germline CDR1 and CDR2: MNHEY and SVGAGI. This chain's CDR3 is CASSSIPAYGYTF. The CDR3 DNA reads TGTGCCAGCAGTTCGATTCCCGCCTATGGCTACACCTTC.

In this sample, this clonotype turned up a few times. The chain recombines TRBV27 with TRBJ2-1; 12 nucleotides agree with TRBD2. There are 16 residues in the CDR3. CDR1 and CDR2 (germline): MNHEY, SMNVEV (reference sequence). J was trimmed by 4 bases and V by 7 bases; bases with no gene match: 8. CDR3 sequence reads: CASTYASGGAYNEQFF. Written as DNA, the CDR3 is TGTGCCAGCACCTATGCTAGCGGGGGGGCGTACAATGAGCAGTTCTTC.

Many counts were recorded for this clonotype. The chain joins TRBV7-2 to TRBJ2-2, with TRBD2 matching over 8 bases. The trim removed 0 bases at V and 1 base at J, leaving 1 base unmatched. Looked up from germline, CDR1 is SGHTA and CDR2 is FQGNSA. The CDR3 runs to 16 residues. The CDR3 sequence is CASSLALAGNTGELFF. DNA for the CDR3: TGTGCCAGCAGCTTAGCCCTAGCGGGGAACACCGGGGAGCTGTTTTTT.

This clonotype was seen repeatedly, ten times or more. The chain couples TRBV20-1 to TRBJ1-1, with 7 bases identical to TRBD1. Germline CDR1 DFQATT, CDR2 SNEGSKA (reference sequence). After removal of 6 bases from V and 7 bases from J, the junction contained 20 bases not matched to a gene. The CDR3 covers 16 residues. The CDR3 sequence: CSAAPPDRPDWGEAFF. CDR3 DNA: TGCAGTGCCGCACCCCCGGACAGGCCGGATTGGGGTGAAGCTTTCTTT.

The sample holds a few counts of this clonotype. V and J are TRBV29-1 and TRBJ2-2, with TRBD2 as a possible D gene (5 bases). V was trimmed by 7 bases and J by 7 bases, leaving 16 bases between them. CDR1 and CDR2 (germline): SQVTM, ANQGSEA. The CDR3 runs to 13 residues. The CDR3: CSGSLTGSGELFF. The DNA for the CDR3 is TGCAGCGGGTCCTTAACGGGGAGCGGGGAGCTGTTTTTT.

This clonotype turned up a few times. The gene calls are TRBV19 and TRBJ1-2; the match to TRBD1 covers 7 bases. CDR1 and CDR2 (germline): LNHDA, SQIVND (reference sequence). The V gene end was trimmed by 3 bases and the J gene end by 2 bases; junction bases not matched to a gene: 0. There are 13 residues in the CDR3. CDR3 protein: CASSMGQNYGYTF. The CDR3 nucleotides are TGTGCCAGTAGTATGGGACAGAACTATGGCTACACCTTC. Using reference TRBV19 and TRBJ1-2 for the parts outside the CDR3, the full variable domain is DGGITQSPKYLFRKEGQNVTLSCEQNLNHDAMYWYRQDPGQGLRLIYYSQIVNDFQKGDIAEGYSVSREKKESFPLTVTSAQKNPTAFYLCASSMGQNYGYTFGSGTRLTVV.

This clonotype was observed once. The chain links TRBV5-1 to TRBJ2-1, with 9 bases matching TRBD1. Trimming cost V 4 bases and J 6 bases; bases outside gene matches: 8. Germline assignment: CDR1 SGHRS and CDR2 YFSETQ. The CDR3 has 15 amino acids. In nucleotides, the CDR3 is TGCGCCAGCAGCATCGCGGGACAGGGACTCAATGAGCAGTTCTTC. This sequence encodes CASSIAGQGLNEQFF.

Ten or more counts support this clonotype. CDR3: CASSPGTGYYGYTF. CDR3 nucleotides: TGTGCCAGCAGCCCGGGGACAGGGTACTATGGCTACACCTTC. The chain carries TRBV7-2 and TRBJ1-2; 9 bases are shared with TRBD1. V was clipped by 5 bases and J by 3 bases; unmatched bases: 4. This CDR3 comprises 14 residues. CDR1 and CDR2 (germline): SGHTA, FQGNSA.

The gene calls are TRBV20-1 and TRBJ2-3; 13 bases line up with TRBD2. With V trimmed by 6 bases and J by 2 bases, 5 bases remained unmatched. The length of the CDR3 is 15 residues. The germline V gene has CDR1 DFQATT and CDR2 SNEGSKA (reference sequence). Written as DNA, the CDR3 is TGCAGTGCAAAGGGACTAGCGGGGAACACAGATACGCAGTATTTT. It codes for CSAKGLAGNTDTQYF.

This clonotype came up a few times. J is TRBJ1-5 and V is TRBV24-1, with unresolved D. Trimming took off 5 bases at V and 5 bases at J, with 6 bases between the two ends. Germline loops: CDR1 KGHDR, CDR2 SFDVKD. This CDR3 has 12 residues. CDR3 nucleotide sequence: TGTGCCACCAGTGTTCTGTATCAGCCCCAGCATTTT. Protein product: CATSVLYQPQHF.

This clonotype was seen a few times. The rearrangement joins TRBV5-1 to TRBJ2-5; D is possibly TRBD2 (7 bases). V lost 0 bases, J lost 5 bases, and 14 bases lay in between. This CDR3 has 15 residues. CDR1 SGHRS and CDR2 YFSETQ come from the germline V gene. The CDR3 here is CASSLVPGGGETQYF. CDR3 nucleotide sequence: TGCGCCAGCAGCTTGGTCCCGGGGGGCGGGGAGACCCAGTACTTC.

The chain links TRBV20-1 to TRBJ2-7; the match to TRBD2 covers 10 bases. The CDR3 covers 13 residues. Germline V CDR1 and CDR2: DFQATT, SNEGSKA (reference sequence). The CDR3 DNA reads as TGCAGCGCTCGAGCGGGGGGGCTTGTAGAGCAGTACTTC. The encoded protein is CSARAGGLVEQYF.

This clonotype turned up a few times. The CDR3 DNA is TGTGCCAGCGGCCCCACAGGGGGGATCCATCAGCCCCAGCATTTT. Protein: CASGPTGGIHQPQHF. V and J are TRBV6-2 or TRBV6-3 and TRBJ1-5, with 8 nucleotides matching TRBD1. Germline CDR1 MNHEY, CDR2 SVGEGT. The CDR3 is 15 amino acids. Germline trimming cut 8 bases from V and 5 bases from J; bases unmatched to any gene: 11.

J is TRBJ2-2 and V is TRBV6-5; possibly TRBD1 for D (6 bases). V lost 7 bases, J lost 0 bases, and 12 bases lay in between. Germline-derived CDR1 and CDR2 are MNHEY and SVGAGI. The CDR3 consists of 15 residues. CDR3 loop: CASIPDSTNTGELFF. CDR3 DNA sequence: TGTGCCAGCATCCCGGACAGCACGAACACCGGGGAGCTGTTTTTT.

The rearrangement links TRBV4-2 to TRBJ2-4, with 7 positions matching TRBD1. CDR1 and CDR2 from the germline V gene are LGHNA and YNFKEQ. This CDR3 comprises 14 residues. J was trimmed by 3 bases and V by 1 base; bases with no gene match: 0. CDR3 DNA: TGTGCCAGCAGCCAAGGGGACAGCAAAAACATTCAGTACTTC. The encoded protein is CASSQGDSKNIQYF.

The chain has TRBV5-1 and TRBJ2-1; 7 bases align to TRBD2. Germline V gene data show CDR1 as SGHRS and CDR2 as YFSETQ. After removal of 3 bases from V and 10 bases from J, the junction contained 10 bases not matched to a gene. The CDR3 consists of 14 residues. DNA for the CDR3: TGCGCCAGCAGCTCGGGGGGTCTACCCGGGGAGCAGTTCTTC. Translation: CASSSGGLPGEQFF.

This clonotype was observed at least ten times. J is TRBJ2-1 and V is TRBV12-3 or TRBV12-4; weak D call: TRBD2 (5 bases). The CDR3 totals 18 residues. The ends were cut back, 3 bases at V and 7 bases at J, with 25 bases in the middle. CDR3 region: CASSFRGLAVAGRNEQFF. The CDR3 region has the DNA TGTGCCAGCAGTTTCAGAGGGCTGGCGGTAGCTGGAAGAAATGAGCAGTTCTTC.

This clonotype showed up just a few times. This chain links TRBV10-2 with TRBJ1-3; D not resolved. With 8 bases removed from V and 4 bases from J, the gap between germline ends came to 15 bases. CDR1 and CDR2 from the germline V gene are WSHSY and SAAADI. CDR3 length: 14 amino acids. CDR3 protein: CASGRGLDGNTIYF. The CDR3 DNA sequence: TGCGCCAGCGGGCGCGGCCTGGACGGAAACACCATATATTTT.

This chain uses TRBV12-3 or TRBV12-4 with TRBJ2-1; no clear D. The CDR3 is 15 residues long. With 6 bases removed from V and 0 bases from J, the gap between germline ends came to 12 bases. The DNA for the CDR3 is TGTGCCAGCAGCCGAGGACCGATCTCCTACAATGAGCAGTTCTTC. This translates into CASSRGPISYNEQFF.

The chain recombines TRBV20-1 with TRBJ2-7; 7 nucleotides align to TRBD2. CDR1 is DFQATT, CDR2 SNEGSKA, per germline (reference sequence). The CDR3 runs to 15 residues. The DNA of the CDR3 is TGCAGCGCCTGGGGCCCGGCGCGGGGGTTGGACCAGCAGTACGTC. This sequence encodes CSAWGPARGLDQQYV.